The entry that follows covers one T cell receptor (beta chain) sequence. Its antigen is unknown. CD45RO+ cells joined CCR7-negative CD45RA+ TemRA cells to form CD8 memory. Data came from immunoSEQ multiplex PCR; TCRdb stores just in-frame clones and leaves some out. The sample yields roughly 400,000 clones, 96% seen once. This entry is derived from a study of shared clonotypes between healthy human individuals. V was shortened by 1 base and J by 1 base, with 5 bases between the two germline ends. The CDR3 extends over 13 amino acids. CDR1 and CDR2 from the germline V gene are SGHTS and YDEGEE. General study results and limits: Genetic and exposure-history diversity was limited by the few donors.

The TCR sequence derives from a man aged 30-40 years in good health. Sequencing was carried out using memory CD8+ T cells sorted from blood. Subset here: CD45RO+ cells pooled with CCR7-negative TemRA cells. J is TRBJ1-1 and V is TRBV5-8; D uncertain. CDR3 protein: CASSLMENTEAFF. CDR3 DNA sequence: TGTGCCAGCAGCTTGATGGAGAACACTGAAGCTTTCTTT.